The clone carrying this TCR beta chain was counted between two and nine times. This entry comes from a study of lymphopenia after photon versus proton radiotherapy. Sequenced by immunoSEQ multiplex PCR; TCRdb stores in-frame clones only, minus some. The data hold roughly 35,000 clones, with more than 75% observed a single time. Germline V gene sequence: CDR1 SGHTA, CDR2 FQGNSA. The CDR3 consists of 15 residues. V was trimmed by 4 bases and J by 3 bases, leaving 13 bases between them. This sequence joins TRBV7-2 and TRBJ1-5; a weak D match, TRBD1 (6 bases). The receptor comes from a man in his forties or fifties with gastric cancer. Here the sequenced sample was peripheral blood, taken from a patient treated with photon-based radiotherapy. The CDR3 spells CASSSGGGSNQPQHF. The CDR3 DNA is TGTGCCAGCAGCTCGGGGGGCGGATCCAATCAGCCCCAGCATTTT.